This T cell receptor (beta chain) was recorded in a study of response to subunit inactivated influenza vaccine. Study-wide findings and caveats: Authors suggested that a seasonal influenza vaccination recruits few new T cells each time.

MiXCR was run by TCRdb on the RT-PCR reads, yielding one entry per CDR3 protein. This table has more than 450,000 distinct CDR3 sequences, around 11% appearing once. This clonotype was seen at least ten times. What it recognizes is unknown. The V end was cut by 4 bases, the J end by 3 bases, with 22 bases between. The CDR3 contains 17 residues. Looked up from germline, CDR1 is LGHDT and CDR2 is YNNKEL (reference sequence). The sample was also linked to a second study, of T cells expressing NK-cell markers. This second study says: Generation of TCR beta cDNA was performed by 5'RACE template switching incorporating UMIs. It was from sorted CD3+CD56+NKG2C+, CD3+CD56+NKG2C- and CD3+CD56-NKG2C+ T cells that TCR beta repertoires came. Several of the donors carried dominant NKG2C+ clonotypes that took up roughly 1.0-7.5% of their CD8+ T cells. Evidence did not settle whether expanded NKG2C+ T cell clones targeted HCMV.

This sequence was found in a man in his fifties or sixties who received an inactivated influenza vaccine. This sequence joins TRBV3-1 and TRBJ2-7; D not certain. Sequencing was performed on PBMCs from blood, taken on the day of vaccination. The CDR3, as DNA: TGTGCCAGCAGCCCAGATCTCCCGGGTCTCGGCTACTACGAGCAGTACTTC. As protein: CASSPDLPGLGYYEQYF.